A single TCR beta chain is shown here with its context. Drawing of peripheral blood yielded approximately 10 milliliters from each donor. This entry comes from a study of blood T cells in healthy people across ages. Alongside a J-beta primer mix, a sample-barcoded 5' primer served in a second PCR lasting about 6 to 12 cycles. CDR3-containing paired-end reads numbering at least 3 million came from each sample. TCRdb processed the 5' RACE reads anew with MiXCR; each CDR3 protein has one entry. Of 850,000 to 950,000 distinct CDR3 sequences in the sample, around 28% are singletons; the top ten hold around 16%. Trimming removed 5 bases from V and 2 bases from J, with 9 bases in between. CDR1 MDHEN and CDR2 SYDVKM come from the germline V gene. CDR3 size: 13 residues.

Sequencing used blood. This TCR was recovered from a woman older than 75 in good health. This sequence joins TRBV28 and TRBJ1-1; D call uncertain. CDR3 bases: TGTGCCAGCAGTGATACCATTAACACTGAAGCTTTCTTT. It translates to CASSDTINTEAFF.